These 30 T cell receptor beta chains were sequenced from one sample in a study of T-cell memory formation after mild COVID-19 (dated by TCRdb to the early 2020s). Library method: 5' RACE. Data came from an Illumina NovaSeq 6000. The raw public data were reprocessed by TCRdb itself: fastp quality trimming at Q25, MiXCR clonotype calling, in-frame beta chains only. Each entry merges the rows of one CDR3 protein and shows their most common DNA and genes. This sample comprises fewer than 450,000 distinct CDR3 sequences, under 25% of them detected only once. Around 12% of the sample belongs to the ten largest clones. The specimen was PBMCs or a T cell subset sorted from them (not recorded which). Receptor source: an adult woman who had mild COVID-19 (a few samples of this study predate the infection). The sample titles of this study are shuffled in the database, so cell type and time point are left out; the donor was told from shared clones.

This clonotype was seen a handful of times. The rearrangement uses TRBV7-2 and TRBJ1-2; TRBD1 might be the D (6 bases). Germline V CDR1 and CDR2: SGHTA, FQGNSA. V was clipped by 4 bases and J by 13 bases, with 19 bases between them. CDR3 length equals 13 residues. In nucleotides, the CDR3 is TGTGCCAGCAGCTCTAGGGGAGTTGGGGGGCGCACCTTC. It codes for CASSSRGVGGRTF.

This clonotype has more than one count but fewer than ten. This chain uses TRBV9 with TRBJ2-7; D is perhaps TRBD2 (6 bases). V shed 5 bases and J shed 1 base, with 7 bases lying between them. The CDR3 covers 12 residues. Germline assignment: CDR1 SGDLS and CDR2 YYNGEE. The CDR3 sequence is CASRGTSYEQYF. DNA of the CDR3: TGTGCCAGCAGAGGGACTTCCTACGAGCAGTACTTC.

The rearrangement uses TRBV7-9 and TRBJ2-3; TRBD1 aligns across 9 bases. The length of the CDR3 is 14 residues. CDR1 and CDR2 from the germline V gene are SEHNR and FQNEAQ (reference sequence). Trimming took 5 bases from V and 4 from J; bases not matched to a gene: 4. The CDR3 DNA follows: TGTGCCAGCAGCAAACAGGGGGCACCAGATACGCAGTATTTT. The encoded protein is CASSKQGAPDTQYF.

V is TRBV12-3 or TRBV12-4 and J is TRBJ2-7, with 12 bases aligning to TRBD2. J was trimmed by 3 bases and V by 6 bases; bases with no gene match: 3. CDR3 length equals 14 residues. CDR3 loop: CASRPGLAGYEQYF. The DNA for the CDR3 is TGTGCCAGCAGACCGGGACTAGCGGGCTACGAGCAGTACTTC.

Regarding this clonotype: Since a much larger clone is just one base distant, this may be a read error. This rearrangement joins TRBV19 to TRBJ2-1; 11 bases match TRBD2. There are 17 residues in the CDR3. Germline lookup yields CDR1 LNHDA and CDR2 SQIVND (reference sequence). In DNA form, the CDR3 reads TGTGCCGGTAGTAGCCCGCCGGGACTAGCGGCCCCCAATGAGCAGTTCTTC. This encodes CAGSSPPGLAAPNEQFF.

The table lists this clonotype with a few counts. The rearrangement links TRBV11-2 to TRBJ1-1, with 7 positions matching TRBD1. Per germline, CDR1 SGHAT and CDR2 FQNNGV. The J segment lost 0 bases and the V segment lost 7 bases, leaving 14 bases of the junction unmatched. CDR3 length: 17 residues. The CDR3 loop is CASIQGGTTALNTEAFF. The CDR3 region has the DNA TGTGCCAGCATCCAGGGGGGGACCACGGCTTTGAACACTGAAGCTTTCTTT.

This clonotype was seen only a few times. The chain recombines TRBV15 with TRBJ2-5; the D gene could be TRBD1 or TRBD2 (5 bases each). CDR1 is LNHNV, CDR2 YYDKDF, per germline (reference sequence). V gave up 6 bases and J gave up 4 bases, with 15 bases separating them. The CDR3 consists of 14 residues. CDR3 sequence (DNA): TGTGCCACCAGTCCCGGGGCGACTATAGAGACCCAGTACTTC. Translated: CATSPGATIETQYF.

The chain combines TRBV20-1 with TRBJ1-5; D is possibly TRBD1 (6 bases). V shed 3 bases and J shed 3 bases, with 15 bases lying between them. The CDR3 loop spans 15 amino acids. Germline assignment: CDR1 DFQATT and CDR2 SNEGSKA (reference sequence). The CDR3: CSASHRTAYNQPQHF. The DNA of the CDR3 is TGCAGTGCTAGCCATCGGACAGCCTACAATCAGCCCCAGCATTTT.

The chain couples TRBV5-1 to TRBJ1-2; 12 positions match TRBD1. The CDR3 consists of 16 residues. CDR1 is SGHRS, CDR2 YFSETQ, per germline. V lost 3 bases to trimming and J lost 3 bases; unmatched junction nucleotides: 6. The CDR3 DNA sequence: TGCGCCAGCAGCTCCGGCGGGACAGGGGGCCACTATGGCTACACCTTC. As protein: CASSSGGTGGHYGYTF.

The V call is TRBV5-1, the J call TRBJ2-5; D is undetermined. Trimming stripped 0 bases from V and 1 base from J, with 10 bases between. CDR1 and CDR2 from the germline V gene are SGHRS and YFSETQ. The CDR3 spans 15 residues. CDR3 in amino acids: CASSLVYVFQETQYF. The CDR3 nucleotides read TGCGCCAGCAGCTTGGTTTACGTTTTCCAAGAGACCCAGTACTTC.

This clonotype occurred a few times. This sequence joins TRBV6-6 and TRBJ2-7; D is undetermined. The CDR3 has 14 amino acids. Germline CDR1 reads MNHNY; CDR2 reads SVGAGI (reference sequence). Trimming left V 8 bases short and J 3 bases short, with 17 bases between. CDR3 residues: CASRPQSLVYEQYF. The CDR3 DNA follows: TGTGCCAGCCGTCCTCAATCCTTAGTCTACGAGCAGTACTTC.

This chain links TRBV5-4 with TRBJ2-3; 8 bases match TRBD2. The V and J ends lost 3 bases and 4 bases, in that order; junction bases with no gene match: 4. The length of the CDR3 is 14 residues. Germline loops: CDR1 SGHNT, CDR2 YYREEE (reference sequence). CDR3 nucleotides: TGTGCCAGCAGCTCGGGGGGGGCTTCAGATACGCAGTATTTT. Protein sequence: CASSSGGASDTQYF.

Only a few counts were recorded for this clonotype. This chain uses TRBV30 with TRBJ1-5; a weak D match, TRBD1 (6 bases). The V end was cut by 3 bases, the J end by 2 bases, with 14 bases between. Per the germline V gene, CDR1 is GTSNPN and CDR2 is SVGIG (reference sequence). The CDR3 loop spans 15 amino acids. The CDR3 spells CAWRRPGGGNQPQHF. As DNA, the CDR3 is TGTGCCTGGAGACGACCGGGGGGCGGCAATCAGCCCCAGCATTTT.

The chain carries TRBV15 and TRBJ2-1, with 8 bases identical to TRBD2. The CDR3 spans 16 residues. Germline V gene data show CDR1 as LNHNV and CDR2 as YYDKDF (reference sequence). Unmatched junction bases numbered 6, after V lost 2 bases and J lost 3 bases. The CDR3 loop is CATSRPGTRLYNEQFF. CDR3 sequence (DNA): TGTGCCACCAGCAGACCCGGGACTAGACTCTACAATGAGCAGTTCTTC.

The chain couples TRBV5-1 to TRBJ2-7, with D possibly called TRBD1 or TRBD2 (5 bases each). Germline V lookup: CDR1 SGHRS, CDR2 YFSETQ. The V gene lost 3 bases and the J gene lost 0 bases, with 19 bases spanning the gap. There are 17 residues in the CDR3. The chain's CDR3 is CASSWRSSGGTSYEQYF. The CDR3, as DNA: TGCGCCAGCAGCTGGAGGTCTAGTGGGGGAACCTCCTACGAGCAGTACTTC.

This clonotype occurred a few times. The junction differs from germline at one of its ends, possibly a read error. The gene calls are TRBV7-6 and TRBJ2-3; D is uncertain. This CDR3 has 16 amino acids. CDR1 is SGHVS, CDR2 FNYEAQ, per germline. In nucleotides, the CDR3 is TGTGCCAGTAGCTCCACGGACGGCCCCCGCACAGATACGCAGTATTTT. Protein sequence: CASSSTDGPRTDTQYF.

The chain links TRBV20-1 to TRBJ1-5; no firm D call. The CDR3 runs 14 residues. The ends were cut back, 4 bases at V and 5 bases at J, with 15 bases in the middle. Germline lookup yields CDR1 DFQATT and CDR2 SNEGSKA (reference sequence). The CDR3 sequence: CSAKDGRRYQPQHF. The CDR3 nucleotides are TGCAGTGCTAAGGACGGGCGACGCTATCAGCCCCAGCATTTT.

This clonotype was counted only a few times. The chain combines TRBV11-2 with TRBJ2-4; 9 bases are shared with TRBD1. Germline lookup yields CDR1 SGHAT and CDR2 FQNNGV. The ends lost 5 bases at V and 6 bases at J; junction bases unmatched: 5. This CDR3 is built from 14 residues. CDR3 in amino acids: CASSIGQGRNIQYF. The CDR3 DNA reads as TGTGCCAGCAGCATAGGACAGGGGCGAAACATTCAGTACTTC.

In its sample, this clonotype was seen a few times. The CDR3 loop reads CASSDYYGYTF. The CDR3 nucleotides are TGTGCCAGCAGTGACTACTATGGCTACACCTTC. The chain employs TRBV27 and TRBJ1-2; D unresolved. Germline V CDR1 and CDR2: MNHEY, SMNVEV (reference sequence). Trimming removed 5 bases at V and 3 bases at J, with 4 bases between. The CDR3 is 11 residues long.

This chain joins TRBV9 and TRBJ2-1; tentatively, D is TRBD1 or TRBD2 (6 bases each). Germline V gives CDR1 SGDLS, CDR2 YYNGEE. The CDR3 runs 15 residues. The V gene lost 0 bases and the J gene lost 4 bases, with 11 bases spanning the gap. The CDR3 nucleotides read TGTGCCAGCAGCGTAGTGACGGGGGCGTACAATGAGCAGTTCTTC. Residues: CASSVVTGAYNEQFF.

This clonotype has a handful of counts. The chain links TRBV5-6 to TRBJ2-1; D might be TRBD2 (7 bases). This CDR3 spans 15 amino acids. Trimming removed 6 bases from V and 3 bases from J, with 16 bases in between. CDR1 and CDR2 (germline): SGHDT, YYEEEE. In nucleotides, the CDR3 is TGTGCCAGCACCCTTTGGGGAGGGGGCTACAATGAGCAGTTCTTC. Translating it yields CASTLWGGGYNEQFF.

The chain recombines TRBV3-1 with TRBJ1-3; D is unclear. CDR1 and CDR2 from the germline V gene are LGHDT and YNNKEL (reference sequence). The V gene lost 2 bases and the J gene lost 2 bases, with 7 bases spanning the gap. The CDR3 has 14 residues. Written as DNA, the CDR3 is TGTGCCAGCAGCCAATATGGGGCTGGAAACACCATATATTTT. Encoded protein: CASSQYGAGNTIYF.

In its sample, this clonotype was seen many times. The V call is TRBV9, the J call TRBJ2-5; D assignment may be TRBD1 or TRBD2 (5 bases each). Trimming pared 3 bases from V and 3 bases from J, leaving 12 bases between. The germline CDR1 and CDR2 sequences are SGDLS and YYNGEE. This CDR3 contains 14 residues. The CDR3: CASSAQDWEETQYF. CDR3 nucleotide sequence: TGTGCCAGCAGCGCACAGGACTGGGAAGAGACCCAGTACTTC.

This clonotype was detected a few times. The rearrangement links TRBV9 to TRBJ1-2, with D uncertain. Between the trimmed V and J ends, which lost 0 bases and 4 bases, there was a span of 16 bases. Germline CDR1 reads SGDLS; CDR2 reads YYNGEE. This CDR3 is built from 16 residues. CDR3 nucleotide sequence: TGTGCCAGCAGCGTAGCTACGACACCTGATTTCTATGGCTACACCTTC. Translated, it gives CASSVATTPDFYGYTF.

CDR3 region: CASSQDSPGELFF. Here the CDR3 DNA reads TGCGCCAGCAGCCAGGACTCCCCCGGGGAGCTGTTTTTT. J is TRBJ2-2 and V is TRBV4-3, with D perhaps matching TRBD2 (5 bases). The CDR3 is 13 residues long. V gave up 3 bases and J gave up 6 bases, with 8 bases separating them. Germline V gene lookup returns CDR1 LGHNA and CDR2 YSLEER.

The chain employs TRBV29-1 and TRBJ2-5; D might be TRBD2 (7 bases). The CDR3 has 15 residues. The V end was cut by 0 bases, the J end by 1 base, with 12 bases between. Germline loops: CDR1 SQVTM, CDR2 ANQGSEA. The CDR3 loop is CSVEDGGGGQETQYF. Here the CDR3 DNA reads TGCAGCGTTGAAGATGGGGGAGGGGGCCAAGAGACCCAGTACTTC.

This clonotype has only a few counts. This rearrangement joins TRBV4-3 to TRBJ2-5; 9 bases line up with TRBD1. The CDR3 length is 15 residues. In germline, CDR1 is LGHNA, CDR2 YSLEER. V trimming: 1 base; J trimming: 5 bases; junction bases outside the gene matches: 5. CDR3 in amino acids: CASSQAGTGWETQYF. As DNA, the CDR3 is TGCGCCAGCAGCCAAGCAGGGACAGGGTGGGAGACCCAGTACTTC.

V usage is TRBV3-1 and J usage is TRBJ2-7, with D possibly matching TRBD2 (5 bases). Germline CDR1 reads LGHDT; CDR2 reads YNNKEL (reference sequence). The CDR3 is 16 amino acids. Trimming took 4 bases from V and 2 from J, leaving 18 bases between them. Written as DNA, the CDR3 is TGTGCCAGCAGCCCGCTTGGCGAGGGTGAGGCCTACGAGCAGTACTTC. It codes for CASSPLGEGEAYEQYF.

This clonotype was counted only a few times. V usage is TRBV7-2 and J usage is TRBJ2-7; TRBD2 matches at 11 bases. The CDR3 runs 16 residues. Germline assignment: CDR1 SGHTA and CDR2 FQGNSA. V dropped 3 bases and J dropped 2; count of bases not matched to a gene: 6. This CDR3 reads CASSFGLAGGPYEQYF. CDR3 DNA: TGTGCCAGCAGCTTTGGGCTAGCGGGGGGCCCCTACGAGCAGTACTTC.

This clonotype was seen once. CDR3 in amino acids: CASSLGQGARTF. Here the CDR3 DNA reads TGTGCCAGCAGCTTAGGACAGGGGGCGCGGACCTTC. The chain carries TRBV13 and TRBJ1-2; 9 nucleotides match TRBD1. J gave up 14 bases and V 0 bases, and 4 bases lay outside the gene matches. The CDR3 length is 12 residues. CDR1 PRHDT and CDR2 FYEKMQ come from the germline V gene (reference sequence).